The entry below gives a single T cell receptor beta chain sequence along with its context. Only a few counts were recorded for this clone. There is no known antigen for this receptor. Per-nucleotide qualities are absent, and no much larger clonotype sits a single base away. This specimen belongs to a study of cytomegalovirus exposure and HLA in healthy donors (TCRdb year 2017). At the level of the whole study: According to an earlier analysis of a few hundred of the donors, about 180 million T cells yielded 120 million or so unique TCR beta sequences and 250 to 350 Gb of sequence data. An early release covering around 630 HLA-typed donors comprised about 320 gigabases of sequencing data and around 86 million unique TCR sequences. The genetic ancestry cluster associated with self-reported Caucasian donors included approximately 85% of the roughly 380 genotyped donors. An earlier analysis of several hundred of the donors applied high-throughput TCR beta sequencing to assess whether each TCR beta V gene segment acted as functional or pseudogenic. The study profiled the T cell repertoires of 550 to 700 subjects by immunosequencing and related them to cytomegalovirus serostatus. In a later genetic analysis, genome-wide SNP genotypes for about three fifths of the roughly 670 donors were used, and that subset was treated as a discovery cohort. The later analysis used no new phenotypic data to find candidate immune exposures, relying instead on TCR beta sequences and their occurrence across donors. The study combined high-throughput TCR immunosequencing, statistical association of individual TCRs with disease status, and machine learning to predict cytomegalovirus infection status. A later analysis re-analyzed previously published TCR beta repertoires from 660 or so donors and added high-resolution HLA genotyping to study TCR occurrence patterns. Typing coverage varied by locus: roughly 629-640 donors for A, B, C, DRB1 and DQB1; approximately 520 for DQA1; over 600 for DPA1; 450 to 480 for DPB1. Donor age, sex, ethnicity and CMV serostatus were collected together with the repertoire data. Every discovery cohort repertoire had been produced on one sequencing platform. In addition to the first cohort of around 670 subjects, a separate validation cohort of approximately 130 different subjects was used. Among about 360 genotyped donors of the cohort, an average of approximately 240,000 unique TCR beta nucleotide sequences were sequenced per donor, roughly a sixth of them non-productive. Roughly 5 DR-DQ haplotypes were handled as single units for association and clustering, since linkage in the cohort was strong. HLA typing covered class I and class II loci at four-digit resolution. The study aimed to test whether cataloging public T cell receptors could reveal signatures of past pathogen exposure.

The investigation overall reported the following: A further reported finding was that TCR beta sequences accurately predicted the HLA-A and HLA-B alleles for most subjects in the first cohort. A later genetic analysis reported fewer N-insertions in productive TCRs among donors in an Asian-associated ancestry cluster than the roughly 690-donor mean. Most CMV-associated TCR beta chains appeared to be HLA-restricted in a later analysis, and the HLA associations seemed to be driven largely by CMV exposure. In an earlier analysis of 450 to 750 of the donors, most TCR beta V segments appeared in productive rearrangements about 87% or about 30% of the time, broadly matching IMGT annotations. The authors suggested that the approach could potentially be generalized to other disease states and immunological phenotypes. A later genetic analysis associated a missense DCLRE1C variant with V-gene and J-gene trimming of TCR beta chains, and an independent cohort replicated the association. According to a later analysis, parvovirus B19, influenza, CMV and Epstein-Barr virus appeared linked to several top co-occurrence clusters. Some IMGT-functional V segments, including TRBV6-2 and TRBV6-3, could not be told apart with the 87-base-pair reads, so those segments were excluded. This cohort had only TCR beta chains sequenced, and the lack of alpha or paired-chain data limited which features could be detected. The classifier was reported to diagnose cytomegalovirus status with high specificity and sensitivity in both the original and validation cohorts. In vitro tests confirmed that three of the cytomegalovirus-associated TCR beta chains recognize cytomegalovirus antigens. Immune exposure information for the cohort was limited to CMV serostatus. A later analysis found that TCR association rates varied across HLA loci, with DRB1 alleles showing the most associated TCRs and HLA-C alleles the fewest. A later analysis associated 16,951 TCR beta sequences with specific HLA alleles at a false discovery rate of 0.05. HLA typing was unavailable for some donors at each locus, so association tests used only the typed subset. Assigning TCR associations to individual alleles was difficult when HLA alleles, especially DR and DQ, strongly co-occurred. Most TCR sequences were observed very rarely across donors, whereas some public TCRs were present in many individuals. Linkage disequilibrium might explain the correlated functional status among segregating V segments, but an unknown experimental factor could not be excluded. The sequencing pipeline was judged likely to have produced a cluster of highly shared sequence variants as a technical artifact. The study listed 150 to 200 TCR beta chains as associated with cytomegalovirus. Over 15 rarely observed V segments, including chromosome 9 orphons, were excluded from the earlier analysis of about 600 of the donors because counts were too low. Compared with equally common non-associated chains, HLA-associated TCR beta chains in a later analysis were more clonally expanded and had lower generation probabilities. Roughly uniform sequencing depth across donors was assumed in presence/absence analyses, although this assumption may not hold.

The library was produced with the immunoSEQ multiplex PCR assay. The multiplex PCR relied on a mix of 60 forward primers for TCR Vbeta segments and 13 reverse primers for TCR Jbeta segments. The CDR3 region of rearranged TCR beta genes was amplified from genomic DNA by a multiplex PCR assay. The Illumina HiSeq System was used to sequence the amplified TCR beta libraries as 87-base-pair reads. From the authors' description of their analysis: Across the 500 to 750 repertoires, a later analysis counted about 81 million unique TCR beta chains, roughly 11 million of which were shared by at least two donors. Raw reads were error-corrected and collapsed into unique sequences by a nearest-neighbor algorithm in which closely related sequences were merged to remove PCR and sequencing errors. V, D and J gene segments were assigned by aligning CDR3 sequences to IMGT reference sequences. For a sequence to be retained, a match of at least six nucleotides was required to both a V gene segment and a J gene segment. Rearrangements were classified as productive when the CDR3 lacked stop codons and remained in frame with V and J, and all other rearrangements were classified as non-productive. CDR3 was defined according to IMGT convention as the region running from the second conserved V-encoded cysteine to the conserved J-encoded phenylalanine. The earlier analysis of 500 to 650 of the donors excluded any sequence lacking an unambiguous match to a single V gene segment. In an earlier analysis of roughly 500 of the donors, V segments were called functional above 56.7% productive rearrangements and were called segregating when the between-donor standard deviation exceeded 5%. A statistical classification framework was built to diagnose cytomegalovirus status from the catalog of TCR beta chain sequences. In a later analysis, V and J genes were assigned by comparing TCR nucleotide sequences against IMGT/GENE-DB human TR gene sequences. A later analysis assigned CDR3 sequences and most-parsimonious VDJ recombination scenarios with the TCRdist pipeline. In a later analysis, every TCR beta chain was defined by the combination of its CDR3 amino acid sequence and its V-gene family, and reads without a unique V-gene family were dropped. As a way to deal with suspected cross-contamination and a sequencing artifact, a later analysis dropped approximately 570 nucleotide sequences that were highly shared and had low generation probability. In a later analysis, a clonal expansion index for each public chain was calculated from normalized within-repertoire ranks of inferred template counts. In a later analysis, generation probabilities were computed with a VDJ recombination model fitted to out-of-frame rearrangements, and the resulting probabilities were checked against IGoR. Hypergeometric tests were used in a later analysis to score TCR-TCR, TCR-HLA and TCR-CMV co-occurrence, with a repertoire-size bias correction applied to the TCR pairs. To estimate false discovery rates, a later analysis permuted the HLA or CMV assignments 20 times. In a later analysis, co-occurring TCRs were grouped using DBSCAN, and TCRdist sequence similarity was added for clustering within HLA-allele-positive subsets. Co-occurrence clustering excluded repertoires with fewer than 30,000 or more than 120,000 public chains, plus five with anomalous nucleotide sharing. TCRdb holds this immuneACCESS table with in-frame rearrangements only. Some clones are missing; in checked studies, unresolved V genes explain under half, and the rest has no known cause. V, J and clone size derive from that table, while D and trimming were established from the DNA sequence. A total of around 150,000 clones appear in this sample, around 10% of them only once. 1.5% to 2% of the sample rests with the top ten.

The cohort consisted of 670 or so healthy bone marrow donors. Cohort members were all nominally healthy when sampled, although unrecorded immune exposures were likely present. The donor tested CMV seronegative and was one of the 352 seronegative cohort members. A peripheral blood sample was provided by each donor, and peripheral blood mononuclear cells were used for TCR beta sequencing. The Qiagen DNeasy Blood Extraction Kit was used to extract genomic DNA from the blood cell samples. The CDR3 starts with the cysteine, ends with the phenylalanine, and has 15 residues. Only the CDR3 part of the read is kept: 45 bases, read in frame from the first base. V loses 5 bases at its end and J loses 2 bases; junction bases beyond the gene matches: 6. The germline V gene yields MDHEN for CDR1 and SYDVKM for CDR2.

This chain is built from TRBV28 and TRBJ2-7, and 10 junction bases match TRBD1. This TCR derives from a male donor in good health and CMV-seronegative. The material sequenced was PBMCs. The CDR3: CASSISGTGAYEQYF. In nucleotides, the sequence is TGTGCCAGCAGTATATCCGGGACAGGGGCCTACGAGCAGTACTTC.